This TCR beta chain stems from a study of Graves' ophthalmopathy and Graves' hyperthyroidism. Study observations and caveats: In blood appeared most of the expanded thyroid clonotypes whose frequency exceeded 0.001.

From RNA, the CDR3 regions of TCR beta chains were amplified and sequenced. HTBI primers primed a first-round RT-PCR, and a second-round multiplex PCR followed. TCRdb re-called the multiplex PCR reads through MiXCR, storing one row per CDR3 protein. The sample records 400,000 to 450,000 distinct CDR3 sequences, roughly 21% being singletons. No progression to ophthalmopathy over 18 months defined stable hyperthyroidism. Recruitment covered hyperthyroidism patients aged 18 to 65 whose new diagnosis was of under 2 months' duration. PBMCs were obtained from roughly 9.5 ml of fresh peripheral blood. As regards this clonotype: No antigen is known for it.

The clonotype was recovered from a woman under 30 with stable Graves' hyperthyroidism. The sample taken for sequencing was peripheral blood.

This CDR3 is CASSLELRGETQYF. CDR3 DNA sequence: TGTGCCAGCAGTTTAGAACTAAGAGGGGAGACCCAGTACTTC. The gene calls are TRBV12-3 or TRBV12-4 and TRBJ2-5; possibly TRBD2 for D (5 bases). Trimming stripped 1 base from V and 5 bases from J, with 11 bases between. There are 14 residues in the CDR3.